This is a list of T cell receptor beta chains from one sample in a study of cytomegalovirus exposure and HLA in healthy donors. The repertoire was sequenced with immunoSEQ multiplex PCR; TCRdb's copy has only in-frame clones and lacks some. The profile shows nearly 200,000 clones, 75% to 85% of them singletons. Source material: PBMCs. The receptors originated from a woman in her fifties or sixties in good health and CMV-seropositive. CDR3s include the opening cysteine and the closing phenylalanine or tryptophan. Fields, in order: D gene, clone size, V gene, J gene, CDR3 DNA, CDR3 protein. D genes are given only for firm matches. Size is omitted from some rows. Given values are once, few, many or a class for expanded clones.

TRBD1	.	TRBV6-5	TRBJ2-3	TGTGCCAGCAGTTCCCACGGACAGGGGCGCGCAGATACGCAGTATTTT	CASSSHGQGRADTQYF
.	.	TRBV28	TRBJ1-5	TGTGCCAGCAGTTCGACATTGAGCAATCAGCCCCAGCATTTT	CASSSTLSNQPQHF
.	.	TRBV7-6	TRBJ2-5	TGTGCCAGCAGCTTAGCGCCCGGAGCCCAAGAGACCCAGTACTTC	CASSLAPGAQETQYF
.	.	TRBV7-9	TRBJ1-2	TGTGCCAGCAGCCAGGGGCCATCTAACTATGGCTACACCTTC	CASSQGPSNYGYTF
.	.	TRBV7-9	TRBJ1-4	TGTGCCAGCAGCAATGGCAGACCGGGGAATGAAAAACTGTTTTTT	CASSNGRPGNEKLFF
TRBD1	.	TRBV18	TRBJ2-1	TGTGCCAGCTCACCCCGGGACAGAAACAATGAGCAGTTCTTC	CASSPRDRNNEQFF
TRBD1	.	TRBV5-5	TRBJ1-2	TGTGCCAGCAGCTGGACGGGACAGGACTATGGCTACACCTTC	CASSWTGQDYGYTF
.	.	TRBV10-3	TRBJ1-6	TGTGCCATCAGGGGCAGTCCGGATTCACCCCTCCACTTT	CAIRGSPDSPLHF
.	.	TRBV6-1	TRBJ2-1	TGTGCCAGCAGTGAAGTACTAGCAAATGAGCAGTTCTTC	CASSEVLANEQFF
TRBD1	.	TRBV10-3	TRBJ2-5	TGTGCCGCAACAGGGGGCTTTGGGGAGACCCAGTACTTC	CAATGGFGETQYF
TRBD2	.	TRBV2	TRBJ2-7	TGTGCCAGCAGTGTTGCGACTAGCGGTTTCGGGGAGCAGTACTTC	CASSVATSGFGEQYF
.	.	TRBV9	TRBJ1-1	TGTGCCAGCAGCGTATTTAAAAAAGGGAGCACTGAAGCTTTCTTT	CASSVFKKGSTEAFF
.	.	TRBV5-6	TRBJ2-1	TGTGCCAGCAGTAAGGGGGTCCCGTCCTACAATGAGCAGTTCTTC	CASSKGVPSYNEQFF
.	.	TRBV6-5	TRBJ1-6	TGTGCCAGCAGTAACCCAGGGGCTCCCCTCCACTTT	CASSNPGAPLHF
TRBD1	.	TRBV28	TRBJ1-4	TGTGCCAGCAGTTTACCGACAGGGGTCGGAGAAAAACTGTTTTTT	CASSLPTGVGEKLFF
.	.	TRBV12-5	TRBJ2-3	TGTGCTAGTGGTTTGTTACACCTCGCGCAGTATTTT	CASGLLHLAQYF
.	.	TRBV10-3	TRBJ2-5	TGTGCCACCAAGGGGACTCCCGAGACCCAGTACTTC	CATKGTPETQYF
TRBD1	.	TRBV5-1	TRBJ2-5	TGCGCCAGCAGCTTGGCGACAGGGGTGGGGGAGACCCAGTACTTC	CASSLATGVGETQYF
TRBD1	.	TRBV10-3	TRBJ1-1	TGTGCCATCAGTGTGACAGGGGGAAACACTGAAGCTTTCTTT	CAISVTGGNTEAFF
.	once	TRBV6-1	TRBJ1-1	TGTGCCAGCAGTCGAGTGTTGAACACTGAAGCTTTCTTT	CASSRVLNTEAFF
TRBD1	.	TRBV5-1	TRBJ2-4	TGCGCCAGCAGCTTGGGGCAGGGGGCGGCTAACATTCAGTACTTC	CASSLGQGAANIQYF
TRBD2	few	TRBV9	TRBJ2-3	TGTGCCAGCAGTCCCCCTCCGAAAGCGGGGGAGCAGTATTTT	CASSPPPKAGEQYF
TRBD2	.	TRBV5-1	TRBJ2-7	TGCGCCAGCAGCTTCGGCGGGGGGAGCTCCTACGAGCAGTACTTC	CASSFGGGSSYEQYF
TRBD2	few	TRBV19	TRBJ2-1	TGTGCCAGTAGTAGAATAGCGGGAGACTACAATGAGCAGTTCTTC	CASSRIAGDYNEQFF
.	.	TRBV9	TRBJ1-1	TGTGCCAGCAGCGTAGCCCTGGGCGCTGAAGCTTTCTTT	CASSVALGAEAFF
TRBD1	.	TRBV11-3	TRBJ1-6	TGTGCCAGCAGCTTAGTTACCGGGACAGCTTTTGACTATAATTCACCCCTCCACTTT	CASSLVTGTAFDYNSPLHF
.	once	TRBV19	TRBJ2-2	TGTGCCAGTAGTATAGACAGGGCCACCGGGGAGCTGTTTTTT	CASSIDRATGELFF
TRBD1	.	TRBV2	TRBJ2-7	TGTGCCAGCAATACGGGACAGGGTGAGGAGCAGTACTTC	CASNTGQGEEQYF
TRBD1	.	TRBV6-5	TRBJ2-5	TGTGCCAGCAGTCGCACAGGGGGTGGGTGGGAGACCCAGTACTTC	CASSRTGGGWETQYF
.	.	TRBV5-1	TRBJ2-3	TGCGCCAGCAGCTTTAGCCCGACAGGAACCACAGATACGCAGTATTTT	CASSFSPTGTTDTQYF
TRBD2	.	TRBV5-1	TRBJ2-7	TGCGCCAGCAGCTTGGGTGCGGGAGCCTACGAGCAGTACTTC	CASSLGAGAYEQYF
TRBD1	.	TRBV28	TRBJ1-5	TGTGCCAGCACCCGACAGGGGGTTCAGCCCCAGCATTTT	CASTRQGVQPQHF
.	once	TRBV5-1	TRBJ1-2	TGCGCCAGCAGCTTGGAGGAAGGGGGGGTCTATGGCTACACCTTC	CASSLEEGGVYGYTF
.	once	TRBV5-8	TRBJ2-1	TGTGCCAGCAGCTTAGGGGGTCTAATCGATGAGCAGTTCTTC	CASSLGGLIDEQFF
TRBD1	.	TRBV29-1	TRBJ1-1	TGCAGCGTCGATAAGGGGGCCGACACTGAAGCTTTCTTT	CSVDKGADTEAFF